These 30 T cell receptor beta chains share one sample of origin, sequenced in a study of blood T cells in healthy people across ages. A J-beta primer mix and a sample-barcoded 5' primer were used in a second PCR of roughly 6 to 12 cycles. TCRdb recomputed calls from the 5' RACE reads with MiXCR, one row per CDR3 protein. The sample consists of around 800,000 distinct CDR3 sequences, about half of them appearing once. The sample consisted of blood. Receptor source: an elderly man in good health.

This chain connects TRBV24-1 to TRBJ2-7; 7 nucleotides align to TRBD1. Germline CDR1 and CDR2: KGHDR and SFDVKD. The CDR3 covers 11 residues. The ends lost 10 bases at V and 12 bases at J; junction bases unmatched: 11. CDR3 nucleotide sequence: TGTGCCACGGACAGGCAGGGAGAGTGGTACTTC. Translating it yields CATDRQGEWYF.

The chain couples TRBV24-1 to TRBJ2-3, with TRBD2 matching over 9 bases. The CDR3 spans 14 residues. CDR1 is KGHDR and CDR2 is SFDVKD in the germline V gene. After removal of 5 bases from V and 3 bases from J, the junction contained 2 bases not matched to a gene. CDR3 sequence reads: CATSAAGGTDTQYF. DNA of the CDR3: TGTGCCACCAGTGCGGCGGGAGGGACAGATACGCAGTATTTT.

This clonotype has only one observation. The chain recombines TRBV12-3 or TRBV12-4 with TRBJ1-6; D gene ambiguous. The CDR3 extends over 14 amino acids. V lost 6 bases and J lost 11, with 17 bases in between. CDR3 nucleotide sequence: TGTGCCAGCAGCGTCGACGGCGCGTCCGCACCCCTCCACTTT. Translation gives CASSVDGASAPLHF.

The V call is TRBV20-1, the J call TRBJ2-5, with TRBD2 matching over 8 bases. The J call may not be correct, given that the DNA end is closer to TRBJ2-7. CDR1 is DFQATT and CDR2 is SNEGSKA in the germline V gene (reference sequence). The CDR3 is 15 amino acids. CDR3 sequence (DNA): TGCAGTGCTACTAAAACTAGCGGCATATCCCACGAGCAGTACTTC. It specifies CSATKTSGISHEQYF.

This clonotype showed up just a few times. The V and J genes are TRBV28 and TRBJ2-1, with 8 positions matching TRBD1. The J segment lost 6 bases and the V segment lost 8 bases, leaving 12 bases of the junction unmatched. The CDR3 is 15 residues long. Germline CDR1 reads MDHEN; CDR2 reads SYDVKM. The CDR3 loop reads CASGWTGLRANEQFF. For the CDR3, the DNA is TGTGCCAGCGGATGGACAGGGTTAAGGGCCAATGAGCAGTTCTTC.

This clonotype has a single count. This CDR3 is CASSPLGTGNYNEQFF. As DNA, the CDR3 is TGTGCCAGCAGCCCTCTTGGGACAGGGAACTACAATGAGCAGTTCTTC. The chain has TRBV4-2 and TRBJ2-1, with TRBD1 identical over 9 bases. J was trimmed by 3 bases and V by 4 bases; bases with no gene match: 7. Germline CDR1 is LGHNA and CDR2 is YNFKEQ. This CDR3 has 16 residues.

The gene calls are TRBV5-1 and TRBJ2-7, with D possibly TRBD2 on 5 matching bases. This CDR3 region has 13 residues. V lost 3 bases, J lost 2 bases, and 9 bases lay in between. The germline V gene encodes CDR1 SGHRS and CDR2 YFSETQ. The DNA for the CDR3 is TGCGCCAGCAGCTGGGGAGAGGCCTACGAGCAGTACTTC. This encodes CASSWGEAYEQYF. Full variable domain (outside the CDR3, taken from reference TRBV5-1 and TRBJ2-7): KAGVTQTPRYLIKTRGQQVTLSCSPISGHRSVSWYQQTPGQGLQFLFEYFSETQRNKGNFPGRFSGRQFSNSRSEMNVSTLELGDSALYLCASSWGEAYEQYFGPGTRLTVT.

This clonotype occurred a few times. This rearrangement joins TRBV14 to TRBJ2-1; 7 nucleotides line up with TRBD2. J was trimmed by 6 bases and V by 3 bases; bases with no gene match: 11. The CDR3 loop spans 16 amino acids. The germline V gene has CDR1 SGHDN and CDR2 FVKESK. For the CDR3, the DNA is TGTGCCAGCAGCCAGACAAGTAGCGGGTATGGCAATGAGCAGTTCTTC. As protein: CASSQTSSGYGNEQFF. The full variable domain, in which reference TRBV14 and TRBJ2-1 provide the parts outside the CDR3, is EAGVTQFPSHSVIEKGQTVTLRCDPISGHDNLYWYRRVMGKEIKFLLHFVKESKQDESGMPNNRFLAERTGGTYSTLKVQPAELEDSGVYFCASSQTSSGYGNEQFFGPGTRLTVL.

This clonotype was seen a handful of times. The rearrangement joins TRBV20-1 to TRBJ2-7; D is unclear. Germline V gene sequence: CDR1 DFQATT, CDR2 SNEGSKA (reference sequence). The CDR3 runs 14 residues. V lost 1 base to trimming and J lost 2 bases, with 12 bases between them. The CDR3 sequence: CSARAGSPPYEQYF. CDR3 nucleotide sequence: TGCAGTGCTAGAGCTGGGTCCCCGCCCTACGAGCAGTACTTC.

V is TRBV6-6 and J is TRBJ2-5; TRBD1 might be the D (6 bases). Deletions cut 2 bases from V and 11 bases from J, with 18 bases between. The CDR3 loop spans 14 amino acids. Per the germline V gene, CDR1 is MNHNY and CDR2 is SVGAGI (reference sequence). In DNA, the CDR3 is TGTGCCAGCAGTTACGTCAGGGGTTGGGATGAGCAGTACTTC. This encodes CASSYVRGWDEQYF.

To note about this clonotype: A read error may explain this, as a much larger clone is one base away. The V and J genes are TRBV28 and TRBJ1-5, with TRBD1 identical over 7 bases. This CDR3 is 13 amino acids long. CDR1 is MDHEN, CDR2 SYDVKM, per germline. The CDR3 spells CAEGAASNQPRHF. As DNA, the CDR3 is TGTGCCGAGGGGGCAGCAAGCAATCAGCCCCGGCATTTT. Full variable domain (remainder filled in from reference TRBV28 and TRBJ1-5): DVKVTQSSRYLVKRTGEKVFLECVQDMDHENMFWYRQDPGLGLRLIYFSYDVKMKEKGDIPEGYSVSREKKERFSLILESASTNQTSMYLCAEGAASNQPRHFGDGTRLSIL.

This clonotype came up a few times. The chain is built from TRBV20-1 and TRBJ2-7; TRBD1 is a possible D gene (6 bases). The CDR3 runs to 14 residues. V was clipped by 4 bases and J by 0 bases, with 13 bases between them. Germline V CDR1 and CDR2: DFQATT, SNEGSKA (reference sequence). CDR3: CSATGQTYSYEQYF. The CDR3 DNA reads as TGCAGTGCTACCGGACAGACTTACTCCTACGAGCAGTACTTC.

The chain is built from TRBV5-1 and TRBJ2-3, with D unclear. The CDR3 consists of 13 residues. Germline V gene sequence: CDR1 SGHRS, CDR2 YFSETQ. With 8 bases removed from V and 2 bases from J, the gap between germline ends came to 12 bases. Written as DNA, the CDR3 is TGCGCCAGTACCCGGACGCCCACAGATACGCAGTATTTT. Translating it yields CASTRTPTDTQYF.

The CDR3 DNA reads as TGTGCCAGCAGCGGGAGGACACGCCACGACTACACCTTC. Translated: CASSGRTRHDYTF. The chain recombines TRBV5-6 with TRBJ1-2; D possibly corresponds to TRBD1 (5 bases). The ends were cut back, 4 bases at V and 10 bases at J, with 17 bases in the middle. CDR3 length: 13 residues. Germline V gives CDR1 SGHDT, CDR2 YYEEEE.

V is TRBV20-1 and J is TRBJ2-3; 9 bases are a match to TRBD2. The CDR3 totals 17 residues. J was trimmed by 0 bases and V by 3 bases; bases with no gene match: 10. CDR1 and CDR2 (germline): DFQATT, SNEGSKA (reference sequence). CDR3: CSASEGASGDSTDTQYF. CDR3 sequence (DNA): TGCAGTGCTAGCGAGGGGGCTAGCGGGGATAGCACAGATACGCAGTATTTT.

The J gene is TRBJ2-1, the V gene TRBV20-1; 12 nucleotides agree with TRBD1. V was pared by 1 base and J by 11 bases, with 9 bases of the junction left unmatched. Germline lookup yields CDR1 DFQATT and CDR2 SNEGSKA (reference sequence). This CDR3 has 15 amino acids. In DNA, the CDR3 is TGCAGTGCTAGAGCAGGGACAGGGGGCTTTCTGAAGCAGTTCTTC. Translated: CSARAGTGGFLKQFF.

This clonotype appeared many times. One end of the junction fails to match germline, which may point to a read error. The genes are TRBV5-1 and TRBJ1-5; no clear D. CDR3 size: 13 residues. The germline V gene encodes CDR1 SGHRS and CDR2 YFSETQ. The CDR3 loop is CASSPGTNQPQHF. In nucleotides, the CDR3 is TGTGCCAGCAGCCCCGGTACCAATCAGCCCCAGCATTTT.

The chain carries TRBV28 and TRBJ2-2; 9 bases are a match to TRBD1. The CDR3 runs to 15 residues. CDR1 and CDR2 (germline): MDHEN, SYDVKM. V gave up 7 bases and J gave up 4 bases; unmatched junction bases: 7. The CDR3 DNA is TGTGCCAGCAATACAGGGGGCGCAGGCACCGGGGAGCTGTTTTTT. Encoded protein: CASNTGGAGTGELFF.

This sequence joins TRBV12-3 or TRBV12-4 and TRBJ2-4; 11 positions match TRBD1. Judging by the DNA end, TRBJ2-5 fits better; the J call may be wrong. The CDR3 loop spans 15 amino acids. DNA of the CDR3: TGTGCCAGCAGTTCTTGGACAGGGGGCGGGGAGACCCAGTACTTC. It yields the protein CASSSWTGGGETQYF.

Concerning this clonotype itself: A much larger clone differs from this one at a single base, so this may be a read error. J is TRBJ2-1 and V is TRBV10-3; 8 nucleotides match TRBD2. V shed 8 bases and J 8 bases; nucleotides not matched to a gene: 14. The CDR3 runs to 15 residues. CDR1 and CDR2 (germline): ENHRY, SYGVKD. The CDR3 DNA sequence: TGTGCCATCGGCCCCGCGGGAGGAACCTTGGATGAGCAGTTCTTC. Translation gives CAIGPAGGTLDEQFF.

V usage is TRBV7-6 and J usage is TRBJ2-1, with D maybe TRBD2 (6 bases). V was trimmed by 4 bases and J by 1 base, leaving 20 bases between them. Germline CDR1 reads SGHVS; CDR2 reads FNYEAQ. This CDR3 contains 18 residues. CDR3 residues: CASSSSAGRVISYNEQFF. CDR3 coding DNA: TGTGCCAGCAGCTCCTCGGCGGGGCGGGTCATTTCCTACAATGAGCAGTTCTTC.

The chain couples TRBV5-1 to TRBJ2-3; 9 bases align to TRBD2. The trim removed 0 bases at V and 4 bases at J, leaving 6 bases unmatched. The V gene's germline CDR1 is SGHRS and CDR2 YFSETQ. This CDR3 region has 16 residues. The CDR3 protein is CASSLESSGKADTQYF. The CDR3 region has the DNA TGCGCCAGCAGCTTGGAGTCTAGCGGGAAAGCAGATACGCAGTATTTT.

This clonotype appeared a few times. The rearrangement joins TRBV4-3 to TRBJ2-3; D remains unclear. From germline, CDR1 is LGHNA and CDR2 YSLEER. The CDR3 has 17 amino acids. The V and J ends lost 0 bases and 0 bases respectively, with 13 bases between them. The DNA of the CDR3 is TGCGCCAGCAGCCAAGATCATCGCGAGATTAGCACAGATACGCAGTATTTT. Translation: CASSQDHREISTDTQYF.

The chain combines TRBV29-1 with TRBJ2-5; 8 bases are shared with TRBD2. V lost 7 bases and J lost 4; bases outside the gene matches: 14. CDR3 size: 15 residues. The V gene's germline CDR1 is SQVTM and CDR2 ANQGSEA. CDR3 bases: TGCAGCGCACGACGATTTAGCGGGATGGGAGAGACCCAGTACTTC. Its protein is CSARRFSGMGETQYF. Looking up the rest from reference TRBV29-1 and TRBJ2-5 gives the full variable domain: SAVISQKPSRDICQRGTSLTIQCQVDSQVTMMFWYRQQPGQSLTLIATANQGSEATYESGFVIDKFPISRPNLTFSTLTVSNMSPEDSSIYLCSARRFSGMGETQYFGPGTRLLVL.

The V call is TRBV7-2, the J call TRBJ2-5; TRBD2 matches 11 bases. The CDR3 consists of 17 residues. Germline V CDR1 and CDR2: SGHTA, FQGNSA. The V gene end was trimmed by 9 bases and the J gene end by 5 bases; junction bases not matched to a gene: 17. This CDR3 reads CASSPHDRLAGRETQYF. CDR3 sequence (DNA): TGTGCCAGTAGCCCACACGACCGACTAGCGGGAAGGGAGACCCAGTACTTC.

The chain links TRBV9 to TRBJ2-5; D gene uncertain. Matching the DNA end better, TRBJ2-7 makes the J call doubtful. Germline CDR1 SGDLS, CDR2 YYNGEE. This CDR3 comprises 14 residues. The CDR3 nucleotides are TGTGCCAGCAGCGTAGGGTGGGCGGATAACGAGCAGTACTTC. Translation gives CASSVGWADNEQYF.

CDR3 sequence: CASSQTSGSTHEQYF. CDR3 sequence (DNA): TGTGCCAGCAGCCAAACTAGCGGGAGTACCCACGAGCAGTACTTC. This chain uses TRBV3-1 with TRBJ2-5, with 11 bases fitting TRBD2. Matching the DNA end better, TRBJ2-7 makes the J call doubtful. CDR1 and CDR2 (germline): LGHDT, YNNKEL (reference sequence). The CDR3 contains 15 residues.

The chain carries TRBV5-1 and TRBJ2-2, with D perhaps matching TRBD2 (6 bases). With 0 bases removed from V and 1 base from J, the gap between germline ends came to 13 bases. The CDR3 loop spans 17 amino acids. Germline V gives CDR1 SGHRS, CDR2 YFSETQ. CDR3 loop: CASSLDPAGLNTGELFF. CDR3 in DNA: TGCGCCAGCAGCTTGGATCCCGCGGGGCTGAACACCGGGGAGCTGTTTTTT.

This chain connects TRBV7-9 to TRBJ2-3; 9 nucleotides match TRBD2. The germline V gene encodes CDR1 SEHNR and CDR2 FQNEAQ (reference sequence). The CDR3 is 16 amino acids. After removal of 1 base from V and 2 bases from J, the junction contained 4 bases not matched to a gene. CDR3 DNA sequence: TGTGCCAGCAGCTTAGGGTCTAGCGGGATCACAGATACGCAGTATTTT. Protein: CASSLGSSGITDTQYF.

As to this clonotype: Compared with germline, one end of the junction differs, possibly owing to a read error. The chain links TRBV29-1 to TRBJ2-3; either TRBD1 or TRBD2 may fit D (5 bases each). The CDR3 length is 14 residues. CDR1 and CDR2 from the germline V gene are SQVTM and ANQGSEA. The CDR3 DNA follows: TGCAGCGTTGAGACCGGGACCAGAGCAGATGCGCAGTATTTT. This translates into CSVETGTRADAQYF.